This entry lists 12 T cell receptor beta chains sequenced from one sample in a study of blood T cell repertoires in COVID-19. TCRdb keeps only in-frame clones here, not all; method: immunoSEQ multiplex PCR. The data show about 220,000 clones, with around 82% seen just once and around 3.3% held by the top ten. The sequenced sample consisted of peripheral blood. These TCRs come from a woman at least 80 years old with acute or convalescent COVID-19.

V usage is TRBV11-2 and J usage is TRBJ2-5; maybe TRBD2 (5 bases). The germline V gene has CDR1 SGHAT and CDR2 FQNNGV. V gave up 5 bases and J gave up 5 bases, with 18 bases separating them. The CDR3 is made up of 15 amino acids. The DNA for the CDR3 is TGTGCCAGCAGCCCCATAAGGAGGTCGAGGGAGACCCAGTACTTC. Protein product: CASSPIRRSRETQYF.

V gene TRBV6-1 combines with J gene TRBJ1-2; TRBD1 aligns across 7 bases. The CDR3 extends over 12 amino acids. Germline CDR1 and CDR2: MNHNS and SASEGT. The V segment lost 3 bases and the J segment 12 bases; nucleotides outside the gene matches: 7. The CDR3 sequence is CASSERGRVHTF. CDR3 DNA sequence: TGTGCCAGCAGTGAGAGGGGGCGGGTGCACACCTTC.

The table lists this clone with a few counts. This chain uses TRBV3-1 (or the pseudogene TRBV3-2) with TRBJ1-2; possibly TRBD1 for D (6 bases). The CDR3 is 13 amino acids. Germline loops: CDR1 LGHDT, CDR2 YNNKEL (reference sequence). Deletions cut 5 bases from V and 7 bases from J, with 14 bases between. CDR3 residues: CASSLGQALGYTF. DNA of the CDR3: TGTGCCAGCAGCTTGGGACAAGCCCTTGGCTACACCTTC.

This chain uses TRBV7-2 with TRBJ1-1; tentative D call: TRBD1 (5 bases). The ends were cut back, 1 base at V and 1 base at J, with 13 bases in the middle. Germline V gene data show CDR1 as SGHTA and CDR2 as FQGNSA. The CDR3 consists of 16 residues. The CDR3 sequence is CASSLVRQLKNTEAFF. The CDR3 DNA is TGTGCCAGCAGCTTAGTTAGACAGCTTAAGAACACTGAAGCTTTCTTT. Based on the CDR3 plus reference TRBV7-2 and TRBJ1-1, the full variable domain is GAGVSQSPSNKVTEKGKDVELRCDPISGHTALYWYRQSLGQGLEFLIYFQGNSAPDKSGLPSDRFSAERTGGSVSTLTIQRTQQEDSAVYLCASSLVRQLKNTEAFFGQGTRLTVV.

Worth noting for this clone: One end of the junction fails to match germline, which may point to a read error. The rearrangement uses TRBV9 and TRBJ2-3; D call uncertain. CDR1 SGDLS and CDR2 YYNGEE come from the germline V gene. CDR3 length: 14 residues. CDR3 loop: CASSVGPSKDTQYF. CDR3 nucleotides: TGTGCCAGCAGCGTAGGTCCGAGCAAAGATACGCAGTATTTT.

The chain's CDR3 is CASSLLGRKLFF. In DNA form, the CDR3 reads TGTGCCAGCAGCTTATTGGGCAGAAAACTGTTTTTT. This rearrangement joins TRBV7-9 to TRBJ1-4; D gene ambiguous. Germline V gene sequence: CDR1 SEHNR, CDR2 FQNEAQ (reference sequence). The V end lost 2 bases, the J end lost 10 bases, and 8 bases lay between the germline ends. This CDR3 comprises 12 residues.

This chain connects TRBV27 to TRBJ1-4; 7 bases are shared with TRBD1. CDR1 and CDR2 (germline): MNHEY, SMNVEV (reference sequence). V trimming: 6 bases; J trimming: 7 bases; junction bases outside the gene matches: 5. The CDR3 length is 13 residues. The CDR3 here is CASRRTGGEKLFF. The CDR3 bases are TGTGCCAGCAGACGGACAGGTGGTGAAAAACTGTTTTTT.

The chain is built from TRBV18 and TRBJ1-1; D not resolved. This CDR3 region has 13 residues. Deletions cut 4 bases from V and 5 bases from J, with 11 bases between. CDR1 is KGHSH, CDR2 LQKENI, per germline. The CDR3 region is CASSLRLDTEAFF. DNA of the CDR3: TGTGCCAGCTCACTTCGACTTGATACTGAAGCTTTCTTT.

The chain employs TRBV6-1 and TRBJ2-2; D is ambiguous. This CDR3 has 13 residues. The germline V and J ends were trimmed by 3 bases and 0 bases, with 2 bases remaining between them. The germline gives CDR1 MNHNS, CDR2 SASEGT. The CDR3 is CASSDTNTGELFF. The CDR3 coding sequence is TGTGCCAGCAGTGACACGAACACCGGGGAGCTGTTTTTT.

The chain uses TRBV29-1 and TRBJ1-6; D remains ambiguous. V lost 7 bases and J 8 bases, leaving 15 bases between the germline ends. This CDR3 has 13 amino acids. Looked up from germline, CDR1 is SQVTM and CDR2 is ANQGSEA. CDR3 nucleotides: TGCAGCGCCCGAACGGGCGGGGATTCACCCCTCCACTTT. This sequence encodes CSARTGGDSPLHF.

The rearrangement links TRBV7-9 to TRBJ2-3, with TRBD2 matching over 8 bases. The V gene's germline CDR1 is SEHNR and CDR2 FQNEAQ (reference sequence). V trimming: 7 bases; J trimming: 0 bases; junction bases outside the gene matches: 6. The CDR3 covers 15 residues. The CDR3 loop is CASTLAGASTDTQYF. DNA for the CDR3: TGTGCCAGCACCCTAGCGGGCGCGAGCACAGATACGCAGTATTTT.

In nucleotides, the CDR3 is TGTGCCAGCTCATCCGGACTACTGGGAACTGAAGCTTTCTTT. This encodes CASSSGLLGTEAFF. This chain uses TRBV18 with TRBJ1-1; D is unresolved. V lost 5 bases and J lost 5, with 15 bases in between. Germline V gene data show CDR1 as KGHSH and CDR2 as LQKENI. The CDR3 extends over 14 amino acids. Based on the CDR3 plus reference TRBV18 and TRBJ1-1, the full variable domain is NAGVMQNPRHLVRRRGQEARLRCSPMKGHSHVYWYRQLPEEGLKFMVYLQKENIIDESGMPKERFSAEFPKEGPSILRIQQVVRGDSAAYFCASSSGLLGTEAFFGQGTRLTVV.